These T cell receptor beta chains were read from a single sample in a study of OX40 agonist ivuxolimab in advanced cancers. Data came from immunoSEQ multiplex PCR; TCRdb stores just in-frame clones and leaves some out. The sample has about 98,000 clones; around 88% are singletons. Material: CD4+ or CD8+ T cells sorted from blood, obtained in a trial of the OX40 agonist ivuxolimab. The receptors originated from an adult with an advanced solid tumor such as melanoma, head and neck, liver or kidney cancer. The CDR3 runs from the conserved cysteine through the conserved F or W. A D gene is named only where the DNA matches it firmly. Expanded clones get a size class; other rows say once, few or many, or leave the size out.

j_call | v_call | d_call | clone_size | cdr3_aa | cdr3_nt
TRBJ1-1 | TRBV19 | NA | NA | CASSEGRPNTEAFF | TGTGCCAGTAGTGAGGGGAGACCGAACACTGAAGCTTTCTTT
TRBJ2-2 | TRBV28 | NA | few | CASSSWTGELFF | TGTGCCAGCAGTTCCTGGACCGGGGAGCTGTTTTTT
TRBJ2-1 | TRBV4-2 | NA | once | CASSQEGGSYNEQFF | TGTGCCAGCAGCCAAGAGGGGGGCTCTTACAATGAGCAGTTCTTC
TRBJ1-6 | TRBV7-3 | NA | NA | CASSSGMISPLHF | TGTGCCAGCAGCTCCGGGATGATTTCACCCCTCCACTTT
TRBJ2-2 | TRBV5-6 | NA | few | CASTHPGNTGELFF | TGTGCCAGCACCCATCCTGGTAACACCGGGGAGCTGTTTTTT
TRBJ1-5 | TRBV7-9 | NA | NA | CASSPGPAASQPQHF | TGTGCCAGCAGCCCGGGACCGGCCGCGAGTCAGCCCCAGCATTTT
TRBJ2-3 | TRBV5-1 | TRBD2 | NA | CASGLRGGGTDTQYF | TGCGCCAGCGGGCTCCGCGGGGGGGGCACAGATACGCAGTATTTT
TRBJ2-7 | TRBV2 | TRBD1 | NA | CASTEGGDRVEQYF | TGTGCCAGCACCGAGGGGGGGGACAGGGTCGAGCAGTACTTC
TRBJ1-1 | TRBV5-1 | NA | NA | CASSLFQRVTEAFF | TGCGCCAGCAGCTTGTTTCAGCGGGTCACTGAAGCCTTCTTT
TRBJ2-2 | TRBV11-3 | NA | NA | CASSFSSAGELFF | TGTGCCAGCAGCTTTTCATCTGCTGGGGAGCTGTTTTTT
TRBJ1-5 | TRBV9 | NA | NA | CASSVAPGRDQPQHF | TGTGCCAGCAGCGTAGCCCCGGGCCGAGATCAGCCCCAGCATTTT
TRBJ1-1 | TRBV11-2 | NA | NA | CASSLGNWGTEAFF | TGTGCCAGCAGCTTGGGGAATTGGGGCACTGAAGCTTTCTTT
TRBJ1-1 | TRBV18 | NA | once | CASSPPRGTNTEAFF | TGTGCCAGCTCACCACCCAGGGGCACGAACACTGAAGCTTTCTTT
TRBJ2-3 | TRBV29-1 | NA | once | CSVRLDRDTQYF | TGCAGCGTCCGACTGGACAGAGATACGCAGTATTTT
TRBJ1-2 | TRBV6-1 | TRBD1 | once | CASTRDSLANYGYTF | TGTGCCAGCACAAGGGACAGTTTAGCTAACTATGGCTACACCTTC
TRBJ2-2 | TRBV19 | NA | NA | CASSTDNTGELFF | TGTGCCAGTAGTACCGACAACACCGGGGAGCTGTTTTTT
TRBJ1-5 | TRBV19 | NA | NA | CASTTGSGGNQPQHF | TGTGCCAGTACTACTGGCTCAGGCGGCAATCAGCCCCAGCATTTT
TRBJ1-1 | TRBV19 | TRBD1 | NA | CASSIGQGPSTEAFF | TGTGCCAGTAGTATAGGACAGGGACCCAGCACTGAAGCTTTCTTT
TRBJ2-3 | TRBV7-3 | TRBD1 | few | CASSTGQGAIVADTQYF | TGTGCCAGCAGCACCGGACAGGGGGCCATAGTCGCAGATACGCAGTATTTT
TRBJ2-6 | TRBV6-5 | NA | few | CASTRPGANVLTF | TGTGCCAGCACCCGGCCGGGGGCCAACGTCCTGACTTTC
TRBJ2-5 | TRBV18 | NA | NA | CASSSETQYF | TGTGCCAGCTCGTCCGAGACCCAGTACTTC
TRBJ1-1 | TRBV4-3 | NA | NA | CASSQGPGREAFF | TGCGCCAGCAGCCAAGGCCCAGGGCGGGAAGCTTTCTTT
TRBJ1-4 | TRBV15 | NA | NA | CATSRDPQGGEKLFF | TGTGCCACCAGCAGAGATCCCCAAGGGGGAGAAAAACTGTTTTTT
TRBJ1-4 | TRBV5-1 | TRBD1 | NA | CASRPNPGGEGSEKLFF | TGCGCCAGCAGACCCAACCCAGGGGGCGAAGGGAGTGAAAAACTGTTTTTT
TRBJ2-7 | TRBV7-3 | NA | NA | CASSLTQGPVGEQYF | TGTGCCAGCAGCTTAACTCAGGGACCTGTTGGAGAGCAGTACTTC
TRBJ2-2 | TRBV11-3 | TRBD1 | NA | CASSSGQGDTGELFF | TGTGCCAGCAGCTCGGGACAGGGCGACACCGGGGAGCTGTTTTTT
TRBJ1-4 | TRBV7-2 | NA | NA | CASSSNSAVIPEKLFF | TGTGCCAGCAGCTCAAACTCGGCTGTCATACCGGAAAAACTGTTTTTT
TRBJ1-6 | TRBV7-8 | TRBD1 | NA | CASSSGQSLPLHF | TGTGCCAGCAGCTCGGGACAGTCATTGCCCCTCCACTTT
TRBJ1-1 | TRBV6-5 | TRBD1 | NA | CASSDRGQTEAFF | TGTGCCAGTTCCGACAGGGGGCAAACTGAAGCTTTCTTT
TRBJ2-5 | TRBV5-1 | NA | NA | CASSSDGGSEETQYF | TGCGCCAGCAGCTCCGATGGTGGATCGGAGGAGACCCAGTACTTC
TRBJ1-5 | TRBV5-6 | TRBD1 | NA | CASSRWTGGRNQPQHF | TGTGCCAGCAGCCGTTGGACAGGAGGGCGCAATCAGCCCCAGCATTTT
TRBJ1-4 | TRBV10-3 | TRBD1 | NA | CAISESTGGKEKLFF | TGTGCCATCAGTGAGTCGACAGGGGGAAAGGAAAAACTGTTTTTT
TRBJ2-5 | TRBV7-3 | NA | NA | CASSLGQTIQETQYF | TGTGCCAGCAGCTTAGGGCAGACGATCCAAGAGACCCAGTACTTC
TRBJ2-5 | TRBV11-1 | NA | NA | CASSYPGVQETQYF | TGTGCCAGCAGCTACCCCGGGGTACAAGAGACCCAGTACTTC
TRBJ1-1 | TRBV19 | NA | NA | CASSIDRGATEAFF | TGTGCCAGTAGTATAGATAGGGGCGCAACTGAAGCTTTCTTT
TRBJ2-5 | TRBV28 | NA | NA | CASTTQQGFQETQYF | TGTGCCAGCACGACTCAACAGGGATTCCAAGAGACCCAGTACTTC
TRBJ1-2 | TRBV19 | NA | NA | CASSARRDGYTF | TGTGCCAGTAGCGCACGTAGGGATGGCTACACCTTC
TRBJ1-1 | TRBV18 | TRBD1 | NA | CASSPRFADRAGTEAFF | TGTGCCAGCTCACCACGATTCGCAGACAGGGCGGGCACTGAAGCTTTCTTT
TRBJ2-3 | TRBV7-2 | NA | NA | CASSLGVPDTQYF | TGTGCCAGCAGCTTAGGAGTTCCAGATACGCAGTATTTT
TRBJ2-7 | TRBV7-9 | NA | NA | CASSSQSGAEQYF | TGTGCCAGCAGCTCTCAGTCTGGGGCTGAGCAGTACTTC
TRBJ1-2 | TRBV7-8 | NA | NA | CASSLSGPYGYTF | TGTGCCAGCAGCTTGTCGGGGCCCTATGGCTACACCTTC
TRBJ2-5 | TRBV7-3 | NA | NA | CASSFAGPRETQYF | TGTGCCAGCAGCTTTGCTGGTCCAAGGGAGACCCAGTACTTC
TRBJ1-2 | TRBV15 | TRBD1 | NA | CATRRAGGVEYGYTF | TGTGCCACCAGGCGGGCAGGGGGCGTAGAATATGGCTACACCTTC
TRBJ2-6 | TRBV7-6 | TRBD1 | few | CASSFFRLDRGASSGANVLTF | TGTGCCAGCAGCTTCTTCAGATTAGACAGGGGCGCGAGCTCTGGGGCCAACGTCCTGACTTTC
TRBJ1-2 | TRBV5-1 | NA | NA | CASSLDSGVYGYTF | TGCGCCAGCAGCTTGGATTCGGGGGTCTATGGCTACACCTTC
TRBJ1-1 | TRBV28 | TRBD1 | NA | CAARGTATGTEAFF | TGTGCCGCCAGGGGGACGGCAACTGGGACTGAAGCTTTCTTT
TRBJ2-1 | TRBV5-1 | NA | NA | CASSLAPSGEQFF | TGCGCCAGCAGCTTGGCCCCCAGCGGTGAGCAGTTCTTC
TRBJ2-3 | TRBV7-2 | NA | few | CASSPGTLPDTQYF | TGTGCCAGCAGCCCCGGGACCCTACCGGATACGCAGTATTTT
TRBJ1-2 | TRBV2 | TRBD1 | few | CASSETDRGYGYTF | TGTGCCAGCAGTGAGACCGACAGGGGCTATGGCTACACCTTC
TRBJ1-2 | TRBV2 | NA | NA | CASSEGLNYGYTF | TGTGCCAGCAGTGAAGGACTGAACTATGGCTACACCTTC
TRBJ1-4 | TRBV5-5 | NA | NA | CASSLASTEKLFF | TGTGCCAGCAGCTTGGCTTCGACTGAAAAACTGTTTTTT
TRBJ2-5 | TRBV2 | NA | NA | CASSLQETQYF | TGTGCCAGCAGTTTACAAGAGACCCAGTACTTC
TRBJ2-5 | TRBV2 | NA | NA | CASSINAGANGETQYF | TGTGCCAGCAGTATTAATGCCGGGGCAAATGGGGAGACCCAGTACTTC